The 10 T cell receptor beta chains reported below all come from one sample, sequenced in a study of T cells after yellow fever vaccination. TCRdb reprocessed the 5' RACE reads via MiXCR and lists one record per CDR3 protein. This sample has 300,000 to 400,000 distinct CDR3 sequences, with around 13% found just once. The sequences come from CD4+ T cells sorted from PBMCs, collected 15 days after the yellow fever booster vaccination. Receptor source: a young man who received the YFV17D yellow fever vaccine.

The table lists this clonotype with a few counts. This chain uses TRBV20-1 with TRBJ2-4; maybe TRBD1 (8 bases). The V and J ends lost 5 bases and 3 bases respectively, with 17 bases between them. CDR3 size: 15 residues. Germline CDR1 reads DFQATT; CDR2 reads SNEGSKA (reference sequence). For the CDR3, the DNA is TGCAGTGCTCCCAGGGGGCGCGGGGGCAAAAACATTCAGTACTTC. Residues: CSAPRGRGGKNIQYF.

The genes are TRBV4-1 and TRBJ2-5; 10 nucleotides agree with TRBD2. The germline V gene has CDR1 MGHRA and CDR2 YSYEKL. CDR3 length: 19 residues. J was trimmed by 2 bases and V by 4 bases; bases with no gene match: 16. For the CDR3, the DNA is TGCGCCAGCAGCCCCCTTCCCCTAGCGGGGGTTCTAAATCAAGAGACCCAGTACTTC. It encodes CASSPLPLAGVLNQETQYF.

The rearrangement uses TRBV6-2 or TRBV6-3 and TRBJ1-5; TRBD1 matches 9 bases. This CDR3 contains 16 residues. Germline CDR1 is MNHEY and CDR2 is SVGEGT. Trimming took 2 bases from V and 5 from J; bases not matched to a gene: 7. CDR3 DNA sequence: TGTGCCAGCAGTTACCCCACAGGGGGCGAGGATCAGCCCCAGCATTTT. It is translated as CASSYPTGGEDQPQHF.

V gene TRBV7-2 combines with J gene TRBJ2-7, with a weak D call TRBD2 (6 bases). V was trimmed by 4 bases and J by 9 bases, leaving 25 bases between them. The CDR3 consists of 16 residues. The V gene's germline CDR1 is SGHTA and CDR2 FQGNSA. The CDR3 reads CASSSDPTGVYEWQYV. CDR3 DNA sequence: TGTGCCAGCAGCTCGGATCCGACGGGGGTTTACGAGTGGCAGTACGTC.

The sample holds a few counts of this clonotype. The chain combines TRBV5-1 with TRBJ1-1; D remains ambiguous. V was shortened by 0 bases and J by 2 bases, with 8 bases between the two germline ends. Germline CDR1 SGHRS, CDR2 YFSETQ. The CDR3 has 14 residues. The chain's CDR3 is CASSLEVPNTEAFF. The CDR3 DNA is TGCGCCAGCAGCTTGGAGGTCCCAAACACTGAAGCTTTCTTT.

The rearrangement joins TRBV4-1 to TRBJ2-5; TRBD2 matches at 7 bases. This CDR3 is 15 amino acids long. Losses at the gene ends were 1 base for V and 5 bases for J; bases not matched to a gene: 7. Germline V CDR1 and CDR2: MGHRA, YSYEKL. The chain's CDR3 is CASSQVGLGRETQYF. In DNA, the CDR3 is TGCGCCAGCAGCCAAGTTGGACTAGGAAGGGAGACCCAGTACTTC.

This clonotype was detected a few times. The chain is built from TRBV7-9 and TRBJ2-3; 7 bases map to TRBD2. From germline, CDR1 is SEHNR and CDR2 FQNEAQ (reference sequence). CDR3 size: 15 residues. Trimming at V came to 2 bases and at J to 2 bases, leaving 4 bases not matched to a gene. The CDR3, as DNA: TGTGCCAGCAGCTTACTACGGGAGGACACAGATACGCAGTATTTT. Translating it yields CASSLLREDTDTQYF.

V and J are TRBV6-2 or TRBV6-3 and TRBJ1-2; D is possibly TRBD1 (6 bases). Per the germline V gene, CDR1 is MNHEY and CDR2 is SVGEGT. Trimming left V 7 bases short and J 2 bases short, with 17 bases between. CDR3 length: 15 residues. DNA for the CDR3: TGTGCCAGCACCATAGACACGACAGGAAACTATGGCTACACCTTC. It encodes CASTIDTTGNYGYTF.

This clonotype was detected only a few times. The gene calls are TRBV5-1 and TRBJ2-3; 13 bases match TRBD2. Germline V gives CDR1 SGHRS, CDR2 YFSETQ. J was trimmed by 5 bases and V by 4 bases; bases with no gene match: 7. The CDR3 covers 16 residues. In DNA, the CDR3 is TGCGCCAGCAGCCGGACTAGCGGGGGACCCGGAGATACGCAGTATTTT. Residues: CASSRTSGGPGDTQYF.

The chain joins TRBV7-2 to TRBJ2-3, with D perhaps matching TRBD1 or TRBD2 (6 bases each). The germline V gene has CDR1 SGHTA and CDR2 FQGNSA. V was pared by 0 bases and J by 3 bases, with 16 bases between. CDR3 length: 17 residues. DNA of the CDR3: TGTGCCAGCAGCTTAGCCGGAGGGGGGAGCGGGACAGATACGCAGTATTTT. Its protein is CASSLAGGGSGTDTQYF.